Each of the 31 T cell receptor beta chains below was sequenced from the same sample in a study of shared clonotypes between healthy human individuals. TCRdb keeps only in-frame clones here, not all; method: immunoSEQ multiplex PCR. The table lists about 2.3 million clones, more than 80% of them singletons, with 0.39% in the top ten. Sequenced sample: naive CD4+ T cells from PBMCs. As to subset: CD45RA+ positively selected. All receptors come from a man between 18 and 29 years old in good health. Some clones in this sample may be carry-over from other donors' samples.

The chain links TRBV2 to TRBJ2-1, with TRBD1 matching over 9 bases. CDR3 length: 15 amino acids. V trimming: 10 bases; J trimming: 7 bases; junction bases outside the gene matches: 14. Germline V gives CDR1 SNHLY, CDR2 FYNNEI. The CDR3 nucleotides read TGTGCCAACAGCGGGGCGGGACAGGGTCAAAATGAGCAGTTCTTC. Encoded protein: CANSGAGQGQNEQFF.

The J gene is TRBJ2-1, the V gene TRBV5-4; D tentatively reads TRBD1 or TRBD2 (6 bases each). V gave up 4 bases and J gave up 9 bases, with 14 bases separating them. This CDR3 is 13 amino acids long. The germline CDR1 and CDR2 sequences are SGHNT and YYREEE (reference sequence). The CDR3 nucleotides are TGTGCCAGCAGCCATCCTTCGGGGGCTGAGCAGTTCTTC. Its translation: CASSHPSGAEQFF.

CDR3: CAWSLGWQAYGYTF. CDR3 sequence (DNA): TGTGCCTGGAGCTTAGGGTGGCAGGCCTATGGCTACACCTTC. This sequence joins TRBV30 and TRBJ1-2; D ambiguous. CDR3 length: 14 amino acids. V was cut by 3 bases and J by 4 bases, with 15 bases left in between. CDR1 is GTSNPN, CDR2 SVGIG, per germline (reference sequence).

The chain uses TRBV10-3 and TRBJ2-2; D might be TRBD2 (6 bases). V was trimmed by 8 bases and J by 7 bases, leaving 14 bases between them. The germline gives CDR1 ENHRY, CDR2 SYGVKD. The length of the CDR3 is 13 residues. Here the CDR3 reads CAIGRSGLGELFF. The CDR3 bases are TGTGCCATCGGGCGCAGCGGGCTCGGGGAGCTGTTTTTT.

This rearrangement joins TRBV20-1 to TRBJ2-7; the D is unclear. The CDR3 loop spans 11 amino acids. The germline CDR1 and CDR2 sequences are DFQATT and SNEGSKA (reference sequence). This CDR3 is CSGRSMSWQYF. Written as DNA, the CDR3 is TGCAGCGGCAGGTCAATGAGTTGGCAGTACTTC.

J is TRBJ1-5 and V is TRBV28; D is possibly TRBD1 (6 bases). Germline V gives CDR1 MDHEN, CDR2 SYDVKM. The CDR3 is 15 residues long. Trimming pared 6 bases from V and 7 bases from J, leaving 19 bases between. The DNA for the CDR3 is TGTGCCAGCAGGCCGTCCGGGACATTAGGACAGCCCCAGCATTTT. This sequence encodes CASRPSGTLGQPQHF.

V and J are TRBV30 and TRBJ2-3; no clear D. Germline V CDR1 and CDR2: GTSNPN, SVGIG (reference sequence). The V and J ends lost 5 bases and 2 bases respectively, with 17 bases between them. CDR3 length: 15 residues. The CDR3 spells CAWYLGSVDTDTQYF. The CDR3 DNA follows: TGTGCCTGGTATCTGGGGTCGGTGGACACAGATACGCAGTATTTT.

This sequence joins TRBV6-5 and TRBJ2-1; a weak D match, TRBD2 (6 bases). The V end lost 5 bases, the J end lost 4 bases, and 9 bases lay between the germline ends. This CDR3 has 13 residues. Germline V gene data show CDR1 as MNHEY and CDR2 as SVGAGI. The CDR3 is CASSGTFYNEQFF. In DNA form, the CDR3 reads TGTGCCAGCAGTGGGACTTTTTACAATGAGCAGTTCTTC.

This chain joins TRBV9 and TRBJ2-1; possible D gene TRBD2, 5 bases. V was cut by 1 base and J by 8 bases, with 13 bases left in between. The germline V gene encodes CDR1 SGDLS and CDR2 YYNGEE. The CDR3 contains 14 residues. Written as DNA, the CDR3 is TGTGCCAGCAGCGTATTATCTCGGGGTGATGAGCAGTTCTTC. Its translation: CASSVLSRGDEQFF.

The V call is TRBV6-1, the J call TRBJ2-7; TRBD2 is a possible D gene (7 bases). This CDR3 is built from 14 residues. Germline V lookup: CDR1 MNHNS, CDR2 SASEGT. Between the trimmed V and J ends, which lost 7 bases and 5 bases, there was a span of 18 bases. CDR3 coding DNA: TGTGCCAGCACGGCGGGGGCCCCTTTCAACGAGCAGTACTTC. Protein sequence: CASTAGAPFNEQYF.

J is TRBJ2-2 and V is TRBV6-5, with D perhaps given as TRBD1 or TRBD2 (5 bases each). Trimming pared 1 base from V and 3 bases from J, leaving 9 bases between. The CDR3 is 15 residues long. Germline V gene data show CDR1 as MNHEY and CDR2 as SVGAGI. This chain's CDR3 is CASSYFGGDTGELFF. CDR3 in DNA: TGTGCCAGCAGTTACTTTGGGGGTGACACCGGGGAGCTGTTTTTT.

This clone was seen only once. The J gene is TRBJ2-1, the V gene TRBV15, with D hard to call. Germline-derived CDR1 and CDR2 are LNHNV and YYDKDF (reference sequence). V was trimmed by 1 base and J by 2 bases, leaving 12 bases between them. The CDR3 spans 16 residues. The CDR3 here is CATSRGRVGAYNEQFF. DNA of the CDR3: TGTGCCACCAGCAGAGGCCGGGTTGGAGCCTACAATGAGCAGTTCTTC.

The rearrangement links TRBV6-1 to TRBJ2-7; D gene ambiguous. Germline CDR1 is MNHNS and CDR2 is SASEGT. CDR3 length: 14 amino acids. V shed 3 bases and J shed 2 bases, with 11 bases lying between them. The CDR3 loop reads CASSDGRNTYEQYF. The CDR3 DNA is TGTGCCAGCAGTGACGGTCGGAATACCTACGAGCAGTACTTC.

The V and J genes are TRBV6-5 and TRBJ2-7, with no clear D. Germline V gives CDR1 MNHEY, CDR2 SVGAGI. V was cut by 6 bases and J by 3 bases, with 15 bases left in between. The CDR3 runs to 14 residues. The CDR3 here is CASRARAAFYEQYF. The CDR3 DNA reads TGTGCCAGCAGAGCCCGTGCAGCCTTCTACGAGCAGTACTTC.

The V and J genes are TRBV6-1 and TRBJ2-3, with 9 bases matching TRBD1. The trim removed 2 bases at V and 3 bases at J, leaving 6 bases unmatched. CDR3 length: 16 residues. Per the germline V gene, CDR1 is MNHNS and CDR2 is SASEGT. CDR3 DNA sequence: TGTGCCAGCAGTGAACCCCCGGGACAGGGAACAGATACGCAGTATTTT. The encoded protein is CASSEPPGQGTDTQYF.

CDR3 residues: CASSLLDRVKLAGGKGFYNEQFF. CDR3 nucleotide sequence: TGTGCCAGCAGTTTATTGGACAGGGTAAAGCTAGCGGGAGGGAAAGGGTTCTACAATGAGCAGTTCTTC. The chain has TRBV27 and TRBJ2-1, with 12 bases identical to TRBD2. The germline gives CDR1 MNHEY, CDR2 SMNVEV (reference sequence). Unmatched junction bases numbered 22, after V lost 1 base and J lost 3 bases. This CDR3 contains 23 residues.

Only a few counts were recorded for this clone. The chain combines TRBV7-2 with TRBJ1-1, with D perhaps TRBD1 (5 bases). V lost 2 bases, J lost 3 bases, and 7 bases lay in between. CDR3 length: 13 residues. Germline CDR1 reads SGHTA; CDR2 reads FQGNSA. CDR3 loop: CASSLFRDTEAFF. The CDR3 DNA reads TGTGCCAGCAGCTTATTCAGGGACACTGAAGCTTTCTTT.

The chain has TRBV19 and TRBJ2-4; 10 bases fit TRBD1. Germline values: CDR1 LNHDA, CDR2 SQIVND (reference sequence). The CDR3 is 15 residues long. V shed 3 bases, J shed 7 bases, and the junction held 6 bases outside the gene matches. CDR3 DNA sequence: TGTGCCAGTAGTATTAGCGGGACAGGGGTGAACATTCAGTACTTC. Amino acid sequence: CASSISGTGVNIQYF.

This clone occurred once. The gene calls are TRBV7-3 and TRBJ2-2; 7 bases match TRBD1. The CDR3 sequence is 14 residues long. CDR1 and CDR2 (germline): SGHTA, FQGTGA. Trimming took 5 bases from V and 6 from J; bases not matched to a gene: 6. The CDR3 protein is CASSPQTGPGELFF. CDR3 nucleotides: TGTGCCAGCAGCCCTCAGACAGGGCCCGGGGAGCTGTTTTTT.

This sequence joins TRBV5-1 and TRBJ2-2, with no clear D. This CDR3 region has 17 residues. Germline-derived CDR1 and CDR2 are SGHRS and YFSETQ. V was trimmed by 4 bases and J by 3 bases, leaving 19 bases between them. The CDR3 DNA reads as TGCGCCAGCAGCCAGTCACCCGCCCGGGCCGACACCGGGGAGCTGTTTTTT. Encoded protein: CASSQSPARADTGELFF.

The CDR3 sequence: CASSLRARGGGYTF. The CDR3 DNA reads TGTGCCAGCAGCTTACGCGCCCGGGGGGGCGGCTACACCTTC. The V gene is TRBV7-2, the J gene TRBJ1-2, with D possibly matching TRBD1 (6 bases). The V gene lost 2 bases and the J gene lost 8 bases, with 15 bases spanning the gap. The CDR3 length is 14 residues. The germline V gene encodes CDR1 SGHTA and CDR2 FQGNSA.

On this clone itself: Within the sample, other DNA sequences also encode this same CDR3. The CDR3 region is CASSAAGSYNEQFF. In DNA form, the CDR3 reads TGTGCCAGCAGTGCGGCGGGATCCTACAATGAGCAGTTCTTC. The V gene is TRBV25-1, the J gene TRBJ2-1, with D possibly matching TRBD2 (6 bases). Germline CDR1 is MGHDK and CDR2 is SYGVNS. Deletions cut 4 bases from V and 1 base from J, with 8 bases between. The CDR3 is made up of 14 amino acids.

The rearrangement uses TRBV4-1 and TRBJ2-1; D is uncertain. The CDR3 is 17 amino acids. CDR1 and CDR2 from the germline V gene are MGHRA and YSYEKL. V lost 1 base and J lost 1, with 14 bases in between. This CDR3 is CASSQGRASRSYNEQFF. In nucleotides, the CDR3 is TGCGCCAGCAGCCAAGGTCGCGCGTCAAGGTCCTACAATGAGCAGTTCTTC.

The rearrangement uses TRBV6-5 and TRBJ2-7, with TRBD1 matching over 7 bases. Germline V gives CDR1 MNHEY, CDR2 SVGAGI. The V and J ends lost 4 bases and 6 bases, in that order; junction bases with no gene match: 9. The CDR3 length is 14 residues. The CDR3 DNA reads TGTGCCAGCAGTTTATCGGGACAGAGGGGCGAGCAGTACTTC. Translated: CASSLSGQRGEQYF.

This rearrangement joins TRBV4-3 to TRBJ1-2; D may be TRBD1 (5 bases). Germline CDR1 is LGHNA and CDR2 is YSLEER. Deletions cut 0 bases from V and 0 bases from J, with 14 bases between. This CDR3 spans 17 amino acids. In DNA form, the CDR3 reads TGCGCCAGCAGCCAAGAGGTAGGAGGGGCGCCTAACTATGGCTACACCTTC. Translation gives CASSQEVGGAPNYGYTF.

This clone has a handful of counts. The sample contains more than one DNA sequence encoding this CDR3. The chain uses TRBV19 and TRBJ1-5, with 12 bases that match TRBD1. This CDR3 has 16 amino acids. The ends lost 3 bases at V and 6 bases at J; junction bases unmatched: 6. Germline V gene lookup returns CDR1 LNHDA and CDR2 SQIVND (reference sequence). The CDR3 sequence is CASSIGDRGRGQPQHF. CDR3 nucleotides: TGTGCCAGTAGTATTGGGGACAGGGGGCGCGGTCAGCCCCAGCATTTT.

V is TRBV28 and J is TRBJ2-4, with 9 bases aligning to TRBD2. Trimming cost V 8 bases and J 6 bases; bases outside gene matches: 11. The germline V gene encodes CDR1 MDHEN and CDR2 SYDVKM. CDR3 length equals 15 residues. CDR3 nucleotide sequence: TGTGCCAGCCCCGGGAACCTAGCGGGGCCAAACATTCAGTACTTC. The encoded protein is CASPGNLAGPNIQYF.

The chain's CDR3 is CASSPGTSAGELFF. The CDR3 DNA reads TGTGCCAGCAGCCCCGGGACTAGCGCCGGGGAGCTGTTTTTT. The chain employs TRBV7-3 and TRBJ2-2; TRBD2 matches at 10 bases. CDR3 length equals 14 residues. V lost 5 bases and J lost 6; bases outside the gene matches: 3. Germline CDR1 is SGHTA and CDR2 is FQGTGA.

CDR3 sequence (DNA): TGTGCCAGCAGCTTACAAGAGGGGTCAGTGGAAGAGGAGACCCAGTACTTC. Its protein product is CASSLQEGSVEEETQYF. J is TRBJ2-5 and V is TRBV7-9; D tentatively fits TRBD1 or TRBD2 (5 bases each). The germline V gene encodes CDR1 SEHNR and CDR2 FQNEAQ (reference sequence). With 2 bases removed from V and 5 bases from J, the gap between germline ends came to 21 bases. The CDR3 extends over 17 amino acids.

V usage is TRBV4-3 and J usage is TRBJ2-7; 10 bases match TRBD1. In germline, CDR1 is LGHNA, CDR2 YSLEER. Germline trimming cut 2 bases from V and 4 bases from J; bases unmatched to any gene: 2. This CDR3 contains 14 residues. CDR3 residues: CASSQRDRGYEQYF. The DNA of the CDR3 is TGCGCCAGCAGCCAAAGGGACAGGGGATACGAGCAGTACTTC.

The V gene is TRBV5-1, the J gene TRBJ1-2, with D possibly matching TRBD1 (6 bases). CDR3 length: 12 amino acids. The germline CDR1 and CDR2 sequences are SGHRS and YFSETQ. V was clipped by 1 base and J by 8 bases, with 9 bases between them. CDR3 coding DNA: TGCGCCAGCAGCTTGATGCAGGGGGGCTACACCTTC. Its protein product is CASSLMQGGYTF.